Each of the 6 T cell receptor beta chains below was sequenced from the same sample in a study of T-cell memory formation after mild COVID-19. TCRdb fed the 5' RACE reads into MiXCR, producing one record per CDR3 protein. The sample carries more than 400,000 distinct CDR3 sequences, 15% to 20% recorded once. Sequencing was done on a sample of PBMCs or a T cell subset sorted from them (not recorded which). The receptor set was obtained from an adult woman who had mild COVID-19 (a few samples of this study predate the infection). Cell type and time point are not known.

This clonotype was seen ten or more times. CDR3 sequence: CASSRGLTTGELFF. CDR3 sequence (DNA): TGTGCCAGCAGCCGGGGACTGACCACCGGGGAGCTGTTTTTT. This sequence joins TRBV3-1 and TRBJ2-2; the D gene is possibly TRBD2 (6 bases). Germline V CDR1 and CDR2: LGHDT, YNNKEL (reference sequence). V lost 4 bases and J lost 4, with 10 bases in between. The CDR3 is 14 amino acids. Combining the CDR3 with reference TRBV3-1 and TRBJ2-2 gives the whole variable domain DTAVSQTPKYLVTQMGNDKSIKCEQNLGHDTMYWYKQDSKKFLKIMFSYNNKELIINETVPNRFSPKSPDKAHLNLHINSLELGDSAVYFCASSRGLTTGELFFGEGSRLTVL.

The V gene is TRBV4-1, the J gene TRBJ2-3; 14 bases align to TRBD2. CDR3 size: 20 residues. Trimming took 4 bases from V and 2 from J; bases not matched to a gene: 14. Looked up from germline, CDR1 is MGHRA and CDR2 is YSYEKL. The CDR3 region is CASSPSKGLAGASYTDTQYF. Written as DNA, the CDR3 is TGCGCCAGCAGCCCGTCGAAGGGACTAGCGGGGGCGTCCTACACAGATACGCAGTATTTT.

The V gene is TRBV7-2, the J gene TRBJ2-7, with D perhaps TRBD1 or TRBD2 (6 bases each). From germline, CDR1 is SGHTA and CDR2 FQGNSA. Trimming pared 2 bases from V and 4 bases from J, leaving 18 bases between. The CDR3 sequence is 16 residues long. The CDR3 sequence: CASSLRTGAVVYEQYF. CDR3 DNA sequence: TGTGCCAGCAGCTTAAGGACGGGGGCAGTTGTTTACGAGCAGTACTTC.

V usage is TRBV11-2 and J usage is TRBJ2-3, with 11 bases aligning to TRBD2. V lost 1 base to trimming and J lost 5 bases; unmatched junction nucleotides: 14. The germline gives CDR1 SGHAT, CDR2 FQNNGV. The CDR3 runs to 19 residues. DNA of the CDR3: TGTGCCAGCAGCTTAGGGCCTCAAACTAGCGGGAGTGGAGGAGATACGCAGTATTTT. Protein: CASSLGPQTSGSGGDTQYF. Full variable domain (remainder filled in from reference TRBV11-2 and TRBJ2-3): EAGVAQSPRYKIIEKRQSVAFWCNPISGHATLYWYQQILGQGPKLLIQFQNNGVVDDSQLPKDRFSAERLKGVDSTLKIQPAKLEDSAVYLCASSLGPQTSGSGGDTQYFGPGTRLTVL.

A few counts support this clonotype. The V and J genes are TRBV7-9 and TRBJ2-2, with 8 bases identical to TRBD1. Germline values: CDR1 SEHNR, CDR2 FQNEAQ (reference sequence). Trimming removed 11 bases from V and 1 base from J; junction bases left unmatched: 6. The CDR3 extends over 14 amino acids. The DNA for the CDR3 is TGTGCCCACGGACAGGGCAGGAACACCGGGGAGCTGTTTTTT. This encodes CAHGQGRNTGELFF.

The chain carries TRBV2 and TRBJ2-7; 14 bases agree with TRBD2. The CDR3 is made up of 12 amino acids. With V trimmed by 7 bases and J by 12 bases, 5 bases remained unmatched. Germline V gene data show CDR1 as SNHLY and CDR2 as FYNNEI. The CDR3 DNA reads TGTGCCAGCACCATAGGACTAGCGGGAGGGTACTTC. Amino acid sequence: CASTIGLAGGYF.